This T cell receptor beta chain is from a study of T cell responses to AZD1222 COVID-19 vaccine. The study's findings and limits: Clonal diversity was possibly underestimated, and white British individuals and females predominated among donors. Spike-spanning, vaccine-associated CD4 TCRs were dominant at 160-218 and 743-854.

As for this clone: Its target is not known.

Pooled in the analysis were second doses at about 4 or about 12 weeks. CDR1 and CDR2 (germline): GTSNPN, SVGIG (reference sequence). The CDR3 contains 16 residues. V was trimmed by 2 bases and J by 2 bases, leaving 19 bases between them. The method was immunoSEQ multiplex PCR; TCRdb's version includes in-frame clones alone and lacks a portion of them. Seen here are around 20,000 clones, 75% to 85% observed once, and the top ten hold approximately 22%. This sequence joins TRBV30 and TRBJ2-7, with D uncertain. The input for sequencing was peripheral blood, taken 28 days after the second AZD1222 dose. This clonotype was sampled from an adult who received the AZD1222 COVID-19 vaccine. In DNA form, the CDR3 reads TGTGCCTGGAGTTTCCTCTCCCCAACACGGACCTACGAGCAGTACTTC. Translated, it gives CAWSFLSPTRTYEQYF.